This TCR beta chain was identified in a study of human T cells and chemical hapten exposure. The time point was: pre-sensitization, week 0. The treatment: therapeutic diphenylcyclopropenone sensitization with weekly scalp DPC. From whole blood left unfractionated, total RNA was extracted. The CDR3 consists of 16 residues. CDR1 is LGHNA and CDR2 is YNFKEQ in the germline V gene. The germline V and J ends were trimmed by 0 bases and 3 bases, with 14 bases remaining between them. From the RACE reads, TCRdb called clonotypes with MiXCR, one entry per CDR3 protein. The sample includes approximately 50,000 distinct CDR3 sequences, 9.6% of them seen just once.

The receptor was derived from a woman aged 30 to 39 with alopecia areata. Some clones in this sample may be carry-over from other donors' samples. This sequence joins TRBV4-2 and TRBJ1-2, with D unresolved. The sample here was whole blood, taken in connection with sensitization to the hapten diphenylcyclopropenone (DPC). The CDR3 spells CASSQDGQAIDYGYTF. The CDR3 DNA reads as TGTGCCAGCAGCCAAGACGGCCAAGCAATTGACTATGGCTACACCTTC.